Presented here are 24 T cell receptor beta chains from one specimen sequenced in a study of early T cells in non-severe SARS-CoV-2 infection. TCRdb used MiXCR to reprocess the 5' RACE reads, holding one entry per CDR3 protein. The table shows more than 85,000 distinct CDR3 sequences, with over 15% occurring only once. Material for sequencing was whole blood. The receptors derive from an adult who was a healthcare worker with PCR-confirmed SARS-CoV-2 infection or an uninfected control (not recorded which).

This chain joins TRBV7-2 and TRBJ2-3; 10 bases are shared with TRBD1. The germline CDR1 and CDR2 sequences are SGHTA and FQGNSA. The CDR3 has 15 amino acids. With V trimmed by 5 bases and J by 3 bases, 5 bases remained unmatched. DNA for the CDR3: TGTGCCAGCAGCCAAGACAGGGGGCGGACAGATACGCAGTATTTT. Residues: CASSQDRGRTDTQYF.

This chain uses TRBV5-4 with TRBJ2-3; tentative D call: TRBD1 (6 bases). This CDR3 comprises 16 residues. Germline V gives CDR1 SGHNT, CDR2 YYREEE (reference sequence). V gave up 1 base and J gave up 0 bases, with 12 bases separating them. The CDR3 reads CASSLQSRGSTDTQYF. The CDR3 coding sequence is TGTGCCAGCAGCTTGCAGAGCAGGGGCAGCACAGATACGCAGTATTTT. Looking up the rest from reference TRBV5-4 and TRBJ2-3 gives the full variable domain: ETGVTQSPTHLIKTRGQQVTLRCSSQSGHNTVSWYQQALGQGPQFIFQYYREEENGRGNFPPRFSGLQFPNYSSELNVNALELDDSALYLCASSLQSRGSTDTQYFGPGTRLTVL.

The gene calls are TRBV10-2 and TRBJ1-2; the match to TRBD1 covers 7 bases. Germline assignment: CDR1 WSHSY and CDR2 SAAADI. The CDR3 has 15 amino acids. V was clipped by 6 bases and J by 8 bases; unmatched bases: 15. The CDR3 DNA follows: TGCGCCAGCAGGTATTCGATGGAGGGGGCAAAGGGCTACACCTTC. It encodes CASRYSMEGAKGYTF.

CDR3 loop: CASGPDRTESSYEQYF. Written as DNA, the CDR3 is TGTGCTAGTGGTCCCGATAGGACGGAGAGCTCCTACGAGCAGTACTTC. The rearrangement joins TRBV12-5 to TRBJ2-7; D gene uncertain. The CDR3 is made up of 16 amino acids. Trimming took 5 bases from V and 0 from J, leaving 17 bases between them. Looked up from germline, CDR1 is LGHNT and CDR2 is FRNRAP.

This clonotype was seen only a few times. The chain has TRBV6-5 and TRBJ2-3; 11 nucleotides agree with TRBD2. The germline gives CDR1 MNHEY, CDR2 SVGAGI. The CDR3 loop spans 17 amino acids. J lost 0 bases, V lost 7 bases, and 9 bases had no gene match. The CDR3 bases are TGTGCCAGCATCGGGACTAGCGGTACTACTAGCACAGATACGCAGTATTTT. Protein product: CASIGTSGTTSTDTQYF.

This chain connects TRBV5-1 to TRBJ1-1; D perhaps matches TRBD1 (5 bases). With 0 bases removed from V and 11 bases from J, the gap between germline ends came to 14 bases. Germline V lookup: CDR1 SGHRS, CDR2 YFSETQ. This CDR3 region has 13 residues. Here the CDR3 reads CASSLDWGDWAFF. CDR3 DNA sequence: TGCGCCAGCAGCTTGGACTGGGGGGACTGGGCTTTCTTT.

This clonotype was seen a handful of times. The genes are TRBV5-1 and TRBJ2-1; the match to TRBD1 covers 7 bases. V gave up 4 bases and J gave up 5 bases; unmatched junction bases: 3. The CDR3 contains 13 residues. The V gene's germline CDR1 is SGHRS and CDR2 YFSETQ. The chain's CDR3 is CASSPGQNNEQFF. Here the CDR3 DNA reads TGCGCCAGCAGCCCGGGACAGAACAATGAGCAGTTCTTC.

This clonotype showed up just a few times. The chain carries TRBV6-2 or TRBV6-3 and TRBJ2-7; no firm D call. The CDR3 spans 13 residues. The V end lost 6 bases, the J end lost 3 bases, and 12 bases lay between the germline ends. Germline V gene data show CDR1 as MNHEY and CDR2 as SVGEGT. The CDR3 loop reads CASSPAIDYEQYF. CDR3 nucleotide sequence: TGTGCCAGCAGCCCGGCGATAGACTACGAGCAGTACTTC.

This clonotype was observed many times. The chain joins TRBV15 to TRBJ1-1, with a tentative D call TRBD1 (5 bases). CDR3 size: 15 residues. V dropped 2 bases and J dropped 4 bases, with 14 bases sitting between them. CDR1 and CDR2 (germline): LNHNV, YYDKDF (reference sequence). Here the CDR3 reads CATSRYDQGTTEAFF. CDR3 in DNA: TGTGCCACCAGCAGATACGACCAGGGTACCACTGAAGCTTTCTTT. Together with reference TRBV15 and TRBJ1-1, the CDR3 gives the full variable domain: DAMVIQNPRYQVTQFGKPVTLSCSQTLNHNVMYWYQQKSSQAPKLLFHYYDKDFNNEADTPDNFQSRRPNTSFCFLDIRSPGLGDTAMYLCATSRYDQGTTEAFFGQGTRLTVV.

The V call is TRBV28, the J call TRBJ1-1, with D possibly matching TRBD1 (6 bases). In germline, CDR1 is MDHEN, CDR2 SYDVKM. Between the trimmed V and J ends, which lost 7 bases and 5 bases, there was a span of 20 bases. The CDR3 sequence is 15 residues long. Written as DNA, the CDR3 is TGTGCCAGCAATTCACCACAGGGACTAGGAACTGAAGCTTTCTTT. This encodes CASNSPQGLGTEAFF.

The rearrangement joins TRBV12-3 or TRBV12-4 to TRBJ1-2, with 10 bases that match TRBD1. This CDR3 has 16 amino acids. Germline trimming cut 5 bases from V and 7 bases from J; bases unmatched to any gene: 13. CDR3 nucleotides: TGTGCCAGCAGTCGTGAAACCGGGACAGGGGCCTCTGGCTACACCTTC. Translation: CASSRETGTGASGYTF.

This clonotype was recorded many times. The CDR3 region has the DNA TGCAGTGCCCGGACTAGCGGGGCCACCGGGGAGCTGTTTTTT. Translating gives CSARTSGATGELFF. This chain uses TRBV20-1 with TRBJ2-2, with 12 bases matching TRBD2. This CDR3 has 14 amino acids. Germline lookup yields CDR1 DFQATT and CDR2 SNEGSKA (reference sequence). V shed 6 bases, J shed 4 bases, and the junction held 3 bases outside the gene matches.

This sequence joins TRBV25-1 and TRBJ2-3; TRBD2 is a possible D gene (5 bases). The CDR3 consists of 16 residues. Germline V gene lookup returns CDR1 MGHDK and CDR2 SYGVNS. Trimming pared 2 bases from V and 3 bases from J, leaving 15 bases between. Written as DNA, the CDR3 is TGTGCCAGCAGTGAAGACCTAGGGAGCTTGACAGATACGCAGTATTTT. Amino acids: CASSEDLGSLTDTQYF.

This clonotype was observed many times. The gene calls are TRBV15 and TRBJ2-1; 7 bases fit TRBD2. The V and J ends lost 1 base and 7 bases, in that order; junction bases with no gene match: 10. The CDR3 contains 16 residues. Per the germline V gene, CDR1 is LNHNV and CDR2 is YYDKDF (reference sequence). The CDR3 loop reads CATSRVPRERLNEQFF. The CDR3 region has the DNA TGTGCCACCAGCAGAGTCCCGCGGGAGAGGTTGAATGAGCAGTTCTTC. The variable domain in full, completed from reference TRBV15 and TRBJ2-1, reads DAMVIQNPRYQVTQFGKPVTLSCSQTLNHNVMYWYQQKSSQAPKLLFHYYDKDFNNEADTPDNFQSRRPNTSFCFLDIRSPGLGDTAMYLCATSRVPRERLNEQFFGPGTRLTVL.

Ten or more counts support this clonotype. V usage is TRBV11-2 and J usage is TRBJ1-2; 7 positions agree with TRBD1. The trim removed 5 bases at V and 8 bases at J, leaving 20 bases unmatched. This CDR3 is 17 amino acids long. Germline CDR1 SGHAT, CDR2 FQNNGV. The CDR3 protein is CASSPIRDRTYYVGYTF. CDR3 in DNA: TGTGCCAGCAGCCCCATCCGGGACAGAACCTACTATGTCGGCTACACCTTC.

The V and J genes are TRBV5-4 and TRBJ2-3; D ambiguous. The length of the CDR3 is 13 residues. Germline V gene data show CDR1 as SGHNT and CDR2 as YYREEE (reference sequence). V shed 6 bases and J shed 0 bases, with 8 bases lying between them. CDR3 protein: CASTIHSTDTQYF. Written as DNA, the CDR3 is TGTGCCAGCACAATTCACAGCACAGATACGCAGTATTTT. The full variable domain, with the rest looked up from reference TRBV5-4 and TRBJ2-3, is ETGVTQSPTHLIKTRGQQVTLRCSSQSGHNTVSWYQQALGQGPQFIFQYYREEENGRGNFPPRFSGLQFPNYSSELNVNALELDDSALYLCASTIHSTDTQYFGPGTRLTVL.

This clonotype was found a few times. J is TRBJ1-2 and V is TRBV3-1, with a tentative D call TRBD1 (6 bases). The V end was cut by 4 bases, the J end by 7 bases, with 19 bases between. CDR1 LGHDT and CDR2 YNNKEL come from the germline V gene (reference sequence). The CDR3 totals 15 residues. Written as DNA, the CDR3 is TGTGCCAGCAGCCTCCGGGACACCCTTGTGAGTGGCTACACCTTC. As protein: CASSLRDTLVSGYTF.

Turning to this clonotype: This sequence may be a read error, since a much larger clone differs from it by one base. The V call is TRBV29-1, the J call TRBJ2-5, with TRBD2 as a possible D gene (6 bases). The length of the CDR3 is 12 residues. Germline-derived CDR1 and CDR2 are SQVTM and ANQGSEA. The CDR3 DNA is TGCAACGTTGTCGGGAGCGGGGAGACCCAGTACTTC. Its protein is CNVVGSGETQYF.

The chain uses TRBV28 and TRBJ1-2; D possibly corresponds to TRBD1 (6 bases). The CDR3 extends over 15 amino acids. Between the trimmed V and J ends, which lost 3 bases and 5 bases, there was a span of 16 bases. Germline lookup yields CDR1 MDHEN and CDR2 SYDVKM. The CDR3 is CASSFRRDTDYGYTF. The DNA of the CDR3 is TGTGCCAGCAGTTTTAGGAGGGACACGGATTATGGCTACACCTTC.

This clonotype was detected only once. With a much larger clone just one base away, this may be a read error. V usage is TRBV6-5 and J usage is TRBJ2-7; 10 bases map to TRBD1. The CDR3 is 15 amino acids. CDR1 MNHEY and CDR2 SVGAGI come from the germline V gene. As DNA, the CDR3 is TGTGCCAACAGTGCCGTGGGGACAGGGGCCGGCGAGCAGTACTTC. Residues: CANSAVGTGAGEQYF.

Ten or more counts support this clonotype. J is TRBJ1-2 and V is TRBV30; TRBD1 matches 8 bases. The CDR3 has 14 residues. V was pared by 4 bases and J by 3 bases, with 7 bases of the junction left unmatched. Germline V gene sequence: CDR1 GTSNPN, CDR2 SVGIG (reference sequence). CDR3 DNA: TGTGCCTGGACTTACCGGGACAGGTACTATGGCTACACCTTC. Amino acids: CAWTYRDRYYGYTF.

This clonotype was counted at least ten times. The chain has TRBV5-1 and TRBJ2-7; TRBD1 matches at 7 bases. The CDR3 is 15 amino acids. The J segment lost 0 bases and the V segment lost 4 bases, leaving 7 bases of the junction unmatched. CDR1 is SGHRS and CDR2 is YFSETQ in the germline V gene. CDR3 in amino acids: CASSPFDRASYEQYF. The CDR3 DNA sequence: TGCGCCAGCAGCCCTTTCGACAGGGCCTCCTACGAGCAGTACTTC.

The chain is built from TRBV6-5 and TRBJ2-5; 7 nucleotides align to TRBD2. The V and J ends lost 2 bases and 6 bases, in that order; junction bases with no gene match: 3. The CDR3 sequence is 13 residues long. Germline V gene lookup returns CDR1 MNHEY and CDR2 SVGAGI. CDR3: CASSYTGGKTQYF. The DNA for the CDR3 is TGTGCCAGCAGTTACACCGGGGGGAAGACCCAGTACTTC.

The rearrangement joins TRBV28 to TRBJ2-7; D is unresolved. V lost 4 bases and J lost 0, with 19 bases in between. CDR1 and CDR2 (germline): MDHEN, SYDVKM. The CDR3 has 17 amino acids. CDR3 amino acids: CASSSPLNSPDSYEQYF. The CDR3 DNA is TGTGCCAGCAGTTCCCCCCTTAACAGCCCCGACTCCTACGAGCAGTACTTC.